This record covers a single T cell receptor beta chain. The source of the sample is a study of blood T cell repertoires in COVID-19. The overall study: Samples came from the United States, Italy and Spain, spanning acute and convalescent COVID-19. PBMCs, B-cell-depleted T cells, or T cells were the source of the cDNA or gDNA that made up the material.

In the original workflow: Scientists estimated how many nucleated cells there were by amplifying reference gene primers. TCRdb keeps only in-frame clones here, not all; method: immunoSEQ multiplex PCR. V and J calls plus clone size are reproduced from that table; the DNA served to infer D and trimming. The sample carries 150,000 or so clones, approximately 87% recorded once. Unmatched junction bases numbered 6, after V lost 5 bases and J lost 5 bases. The CDR3 has 15 amino acids. Germline assignment: CDR1 SGHRS and CDR2 YFSETQ. The sample was peripheral blood. This clonotype was sampled from an elderly man with acute or convalescent COVID-19. The chain is built from TRBV5-1 and TRBJ2-2; 10 positions agree with TRBD2. DNA of the CDR3: TGCGCCAGCAGTAGGACTAGCGGTACGACCGGGGAGCTGTTTTTT. Protein: CASSRTSGTTGELFF.